This section outlines one T cell receptor (beta chain) sequence together with its context. This clone has only a few counts. Its target antigen remains unknown. Base qualities are not provided; no much larger clone lies one nucleotide away. The library was built by means of the immunoSEQ multiplex PCR assay. For the multiplex PCR, a mixture combining 60 forward primers for TCR Vbeta segments and 13 reverse primers for TCR Jbeta segments was used. The CDR3 region of rearranged TCR beta genes was amplified from genomic DNA with a multiplex PCR assay. On the Illumina HiSeq System, the amplified TCR beta libraries were sequenced as 87-base-pair reads. Concerning the study's data processing: A later analysis counted approximately 74 million unique TCR beta chains across the 666 repertoires, and some 11 million of these chains were shared by at least two donors. Raw reads were error-corrected and collapsed into unique sequences with a nearest-neighbor algorithm that merged closely related sequences to remove PCR and sequencing errors. Alignment of CDR3 sequences to IMGT reference sequences was used to assign V, D and J gene segments. For a sequence to be retained, at least a six-nucleotide match to both a V gene segment and a J gene segment was required. A rearrangement counted as productive if the CDR3 had no stop codons and remained in frame with V and J, and every other rearrangement counted as non-productive. Following IMGT convention, CDR3 was defined as the stretch from the second conserved V-encoded cysteine to the conserved J-encoded phenylalanine. The earlier analysis of 500 to 600 of the donors excluded sequences that lacked an unambiguous match to a single V gene segment. An earlier analysis of 587 of the donors called V segments functional above 56.7% productive rearrangements and segregating when the between-donor standard deviation exceeded 5%. A statistical classification framework was developed to diagnose cytomegalovirus status using the catalog of TCR beta chain sequences. In a later analysis, V and J genes were assigned by comparing TCR nucleotide sequences against IMGT/GENE-DB human TR gene sequences. In a later analysis, CDR3 sequences and most-parsimonious VDJ recombination scenarios were assigned using the TCRdist pipeline. A later analysis defined each TCR beta chain by its CDR3 amino acid sequence plus V-gene family, and excluded reads lacking a unique V-gene family. A later analysis removed 592 highly shared, low-generation-probability nucleotide sequences to deal with suspected cross-contamination and a sequencing artifact. For each public chain, a later analysis derived a clonal expansion index from normalized ranks of inferred template counts within each repertoire. In a later analysis, generation probabilities were computed with a VDJ recombination model fitted to out-of-frame rearrangements, and the resulting probabilities were checked against IGoR. Hypergeometric tests were used in a later analysis to score TCR-TCR, TCR-HLA and TCR-CMV co-occurrence, with a repertoire-size bias correction applied to the TCR pairs. A later analysis estimated false discovery rates by permuting HLA or CMV assignments 20 times. A later analysis grouped co-occurring TCRs with DBSCAN, adding TCRdist sequence similarity when clustering within HLA-allele-positive subsets. Repertoires with fewer than 30,000 or more than 120,000 public chains were left out of co-occurrence clustering, as were five repertoires with anomalous nucleotide sharing. TCRdb carries this immuneACCESS record with in-frame sequences only. Its versions omit some clonotypes, under half of them owing to an unresolved V gene in the studies checked, with the rest unexplained. V and J calls and clone size are copied from that table; D and trimming were computed from the DNA. This sample gives about 150,000 clones in total; roughly 80% of them show up just once. The ten largest clones take up roughly 2.7% of the sample.

The source of the sample is a study of cytomegalovirus exposure and HLA in healthy donors (dated by TCRdb to about 2017). With respect to the entire study: An earlier analysis of a few hundred of the donors reported under 300 Gb of sequence data and 90 million to 120 million unique TCR beta sequences obtained from approximately 180 million T cells. An early release covering roughly 580 HLA-typed donors comprised approximately 290 gigabases of sequencing data and around 80 million unique TCR sequences. The genetic ancestry cluster associated with self-reported Caucasian donors included over 65% of the 398 genotyped donors. The aim of the study was to test whether cataloging public T cell receptors could identify signatures of past pathogen exposure. Using immunosequencing, the study profiled T cell repertoires from around 680 subjects and related those repertoires to cytomegalovirus serostatus. Along with the roughly 700-subject first cohort, a separate validation cohort of around 120 different subjects was used. To predict cytomegalovirus infection status, the study combined high-throughput TCR immunosequencing, statistical association of individual TCRs with disease status, and machine learning. To study patterns of TCR occurrence, a later analysis re-analyzed previously published TCR beta repertoires from 700 or so donors and added high-resolution HLA genotyping. Rather than drawing on any new phenotypic data, the later analysis identified candidate immune exposures from TCR beta sequences and the way those sequences occurred across donors. To decide whether each TCR beta V gene segment behaved as functional or pseudogenic, an earlier analysis of some 540 of the donors relied on high-throughput TCR beta sequencing. Donor age, sex, ethnicity and CMV serostatus were collected together with the repertoire data. A later genetic analysis used genome-wide SNP genotypes for about 60% of the 666 donors, treating that subset as a discovery cohort. All discovery cohort repertoires had been generated on a single sequencing platform. HLA typing included class I and class II loci at four-digit resolution. The number of donors typed differed by locus, with roughly 620-640 for A, B, C, DRB1 and DQB1, around 520 for DQA1, over 600 for DPA1, and around 460 for DPB1. Roughly 5 DR-DQ haplotypes were treated as single units for association and clustering because of strong linkage in the cohort. Among some 410 genotyped donors of the cohort, an average of approximately 240,000 unique TCR beta nucleotide sequences were sequenced per donor, about a sixth of them non-productive. Beyond this particular receptor, the publication reports: According to a later analysis, TCR association rates differed among HLA loci, with DRB1 alleles showing the most associated TCRs and HLA-C alleles showing the fewest. The sequencing pipeline was judged likely to have produced a cluster of highly shared sequence variants as a technical artifact. A few of the identified cytomegalovirus-associated TCR beta chains were confirmed in vitro to be specific for cytomegalovirus antigens. In a later analysis, HLA-associated TCR beta chains were found to be more clonally expanded and to have lower generation probabilities than equally common non-associated chains. Because counts were too low, about 15 rarely observed V segments, including chromosome 9 orphons, were left out of the earlier analysis of several hundred of the donors. A total of fewer than 200 TCR beta chains were listed by the study as associated with cytomegalovirus. The authors suggested that the approach could potentially be extended to other disease states and immunological phenotypes. Assigning TCR associations to individual alleles was difficult when HLA alleles, especially DR and DQ, strongly co-occurred. A later genetic analysis associated a missense DCLRE1C variant with V-gene and J-gene trimming of TCR beta chains, and an independent cohort replicated the association. Linkage disequilibrium might explain the correlated functional status among segregating V segments, but an unknown experimental factor could not be ruled out. A further reported finding was that TCR beta sequences accurately predicted the HLA-A and HLA-B alleles for most subjects in the first cohort. This cohort had only TCR beta chains sequenced, and the lack of alpha or paired-chain data limited which features could be detected. Broadly in line with IMGT annotations, most TCR beta V segments showed up in productive rearrangements about 90% or about 30% of the time in an earlier analysis of about 500 of the donors. A later analysis reported that several top co-occurrence clusters appeared linked to parvovirus B19, influenza, CMV and Epstein-Barr virus. According to a later analysis, most CMV-associated TCR beta chains appeared to be HLA-restricted, and the HLA associations seemed to be driven largely by CMV exposure. In both the original and validation cohorts, the classifier was reported to diagnose cytomegalovirus status with high specificity and sensitivity. Most TCR sequences were observed very rarely across donors, whereas some public TCRs were present in many individuals. A later genetic analysis reported fewer N-insertions in productive TCRs among donors in an Asian-associated ancestry cluster than the 666-donor mean. Because the 87-base-pair reads could not distinguish some IMGT-functional V segments, including TRBV6-2 and TRBV6-3, those segments were excluded. The presence/absence analyses assumed that sequencing depth was roughly uniform across donors, and that assumption may not be true. At a false discovery rate of 0.05, a later analysis linked 16,951 TCR beta sequences to specific HLA alleles. CMV serostatus was the only immune exposure information available for the cohort. HLA typing was unavailable for some donors at each locus, so association tests used only the typed subset.

In total, approximately 610 healthy bone marrow donors made up the cohort. At the time of sampling, all cohort members were nominally healthy, though unrecorded immune exposures were likely present. The donor tested CMV seronegative and was one of the 352 seronegative cohort members. Each donor provided a peripheral blood sample, and peripheral blood mononuclear cells were used for TCR beta sequencing. The Qiagen DNeasy Blood Extraction Kit was used to extract genomic DNA from the blood cell samples. The CDR3 numbers 14 residues from cysteine through phenylalanine. Only the CDR3 portion is preserved as DNA: 42 bases, with reading frame beginning at the first base. V lost 4 bases and J lost 8 bases, and the count of bases not matched to a germline gene is 4. CDR1 and CDR2 are drawn from the germline V gene: SGDLS, YYNGEE.

This clonotype was sampled from a boy under 10 years old in good health and CMV-seronegative. Sequencing was carried out using PBMCs. The chain is assembled from TRBV9 and TRBJ2-1; the central 12 bases match TRBD2. The CDR3 reads CASSLAGGPYEQFF. The nucleotides read TGTGCCAGCAGCCTAGCGGGAGGGCCTTATGAGCAGTTCTTC.